A single sample gave rise to the 19 T cell receptor beta chains below, sequenced in a study of control samples from healthy donors and cancer patients. TCRdb's table, derived via immunoSEQ multiplex PCR, lists solely in-frame clones and lacks some. The sample lists 150,000 to 200,000 clones, 90% occurring once. Sample: blood. The source of these receptors is a woman in her 50s in good health.

The V and J genes are TRBV7-9 and TRBJ2-7, with D perhaps TRBD2 (5 bases). In germline, CDR1 is SEHNR, CDR2 FQNEAQ (reference sequence). The CDR3 totals 14 residues. V lost 3 bases, J lost 1 base, and 10 bases lay in between. The DNA of the CDR3 is TGTGCCAGCAGCTTCGGAGCGGTTTCCTACGAGCAGTACTTC. Translating gives CASSFGAVSYEQYF.

The V gene is TRBV28, the J gene TRBJ2-5; 8 nucleotides match TRBD2. Germline values: CDR1 MDHEN, CDR2 SYDVKM. This CDR3 is 14 amino acids long. With V trimmed by 2 bases and J by 2 bases, 1 base remained unmatched. DNA for the CDR3: TGTGCCAGCAGTTTAGCGGGAGGACAAGAGACCCAGTACTTC. Its translation is CASSLAGGQETQYF.

The gene calls are TRBV27 and TRBJ1-5; D is undetermined. V was shortened by 1 base and J by 3 bases, with 13 bases between the two germline ends. CDR3 length: 16 amino acids. Germline V lookup: CDR1 MNHEY, CDR2 SMNVEV (reference sequence). The DNA for the CDR3 is TGTGCCAGCAGTTTATACACCACAGCTCTCAATCAGCCCCAGCATTTT. It codes for CASSLYTTALNQPQHF.

The chain links TRBV7-3 to TRBJ2-5; 10 nucleotides agree with TRBD2. Germline V lookup: CDR1 SGHTA, CDR2 FQGTGA. V trimming: 5 bases; J trimming: 2 bases; junction bases outside the gene matches: 8. The CDR3 runs to 16 residues. The chain's CDR3 is CASSRQASGGQETQYF. For the CDR3, the DNA is TGTGCCAGCAGCCGTCAAGCTAGCGGGGGACAAGAGACCCAGTACTTC.

The chain has TRBV28 and TRBJ2-3; 10 positions match TRBD2. Germline CDR1 and CDR2: MDHEN and SYDVKM. The CDR3 totals 18 residues. The V and J ends lost 8 bases and 0 bases, in that order; junction bases with no gene match: 14. The chain's CDR3 is CASLNPLAGDHSTDTQYF. CDR3 in DNA: TGTGCCAGCCTCAACCCCCTAGCGGGAGACCACAGCACAGATACGCAGTATTTT.

The chain carries TRBV9 and TRBJ1-1, with 7 bases identical to TRBD1. The CDR3 is made up of 13 amino acids. Germline V lookup: CDR1 SGDLS, CDR2 YYNGEE. V shed 4 bases, J shed 7 bases, and the junction held 7 bases outside the gene matches. The CDR3 DNA reads as TGTGCCAGCAGCATAGACAGGGAGGGTGAAGCTTTCTTT. Residues: CASSIDREGEAFF.

This rearrangement joins TRBV3-1 (or the pseudogene TRBV3-2) to TRBJ2-1; a possible D gene is TRBD1 (7 bases). CDR1 is LGHDT, CDR2 YNNKEL, per germline (reference sequence). The V gene lost 5 bases and the J gene lost 7 bases, with 18 bases spanning the gap. This CDR3 is 15 amino acids long. CDR3 nucleotide sequence: TGTGCCAGCAGCACCCGGCGGACAGGAGGGAATGAGCAGTTCTTC. This codes for CASSTRRTGGNEQFF.

This sequence joins TRBV5-1 and TRBJ2-3; 10 bases map to TRBD2. Per the germline V gene, CDR1 is SGHRS and CDR2 is YFSETQ. The CDR3 spans 18 residues. J was trimmed by 2 bases and V by 0 bases; bases with no gene match: 9. CDR3 DNA sequence: TGCGCCAGCAGCTTGGCCCCCGGACTAGCGGACCTCACAGATACGCAGTATTTT. Its translation is CASSLAPGLADLTDTQYF.

This clone was seen just once. V and J are TRBV6-5 and TRBJ2-7, with a weak D call TRBD1 (6 bases). V was pared by 11 bases and J by 2 bases, with 13 bases between. The V gene's germline CDR1 is MNHEY and CDR2 SVGAGI. The CDR3 is made up of 12 amino acids. The CDR3 DNA is TGTGCCGCCGGACAGTTCACCTACGAGCAGTACTTC. Protein product: CAAGQFTYEQYF.

The chain combines TRBV9 with TRBJ2-3, with D maybe TRBD2 (6 bases). Germline CDR1 and CDR2: SGDLS and YYNGEE. The CDR3 runs 14 residues. Trimming pared 3 bases from V and 1 base from J, leaving 9 bases between. As DNA, the CDR3 is TGTGCCAGCAGCGAGACTAGACGCACAGATACGCAGTATTTT. Translation: CASSETRRTDTQYF.

V usage is TRBV9 and J usage is TRBJ1-6; 7 bases match TRBD1. The CDR3 runs 15 residues. The J segment lost 9 bases and the V segment lost 2 bases, leaving 8 bases of the junction unmatched. From germline, CDR1 is SGDLS and CDR2 YYNGEE. CDR3 sequence (DNA): TGTGCCAGCAGCGTGACCGGGACAGAAGCTTCACCCCTCCACTTT. It translates to CASSVTGTEASPLHF.

The gene calls are TRBV6-6 and TRBJ1-5; tentative D call: TRBD1 (5 bases). The CDR3 is 13 amino acids. The germline V gene has CDR1 MNHNY and CDR2 SVGAGI (reference sequence). Trimming pared 4 bases from V and 6 bases from J, leaving 10 bases between. The CDR3 nucleotides are TGTGCCAGCAGTTTAGGGACGAGTCAGCCCCAGCATTTT. Its protein is CASSLGTSQPQHF.

This clone was picked up a small number of times. V is TRBV29-1 and J is TRBJ2-7; possibly TRBD1 for D (5 bases). The germline V and J ends were trimmed by 6 bases and 1 base, with 10 bases remaining between them. CDR3 length: 12 residues. The germline gives CDR1 SQVTM, CDR2 ANQGSEA. DNA of the CDR3: TGCAGCGTGAGAAGGACATCCTACGAGCAGTACTTC. Its translation: CSVRRTSYEQYF.

This chain links TRBV9 with TRBJ2-1; D perhaps matches TRBD2 (6 bases). The CDR3 is made up of 15 amino acids. Trimming shortened V by 0 bases and J by 5 bases, and 12 bases separated the two germline ends. Germline values: CDR1 SGDLS, CDR2 YYNGEE. CDR3 nucleotide sequence: TGTGCCAGCAGCGTAGAGGGACTCACTCACAATGAGCAGTTCTTC. The encoded protein is CASSVEGLTHNEQFF. The entire variable domain, with the rest obtained from reference TRBV9 and TRBJ2-1, is as follows: DSGVTQTPKHLITATGQRVTLRCSPRSGDLSVYWYQQSLDQGLQFLIQYYNGEERAKGNILERFSAQQFPDLHSELNLSSLELGDSALYFCASSVEGLTHNEQFFGPGTRLTVL.

The chain employs TRBV6-2 or TRBV6-3 and TRBJ2-7; a possible D gene is TRBD2 (6 bases). The CDR3 is 13 amino acids. CDR1 MNHEY and CDR2 SVGEGT come from the germline V gene. Trimming pared 2 bases from V and 7 bases from J, leaving 12 bases between. CDR3 residues: CASSYAAGGEQYF. The CDR3 DNA is TGTGCCAGCAGTTACGCCGCCGGGGGAGAGCAGTACTTC.

This chain connects TRBV4-1 to TRBJ2-1; D call uncertain. Germline lookup yields CDR1 MGHRA and CDR2 YSYEKL. The CDR3 spans 16 residues. V gave up 2 bases and J gave up 0 bases, with 11 bases separating them. CDR3 sequence (DNA): TGCGCCAGCAGCCAACAGGACCGGAGCTCCTACAATGAGCAGTTCTTC. It specifies CASSQQDRSSYNEQFF.

The V call is TRBV7-9, the J call TRBJ2-3, with D possibly matching TRBD1 (7 bases). Between the trimmed V and J ends, which lost 3 bases and 4 bases, there was a span of 14 bases. Germline-derived CDR1 and CDR2 are SEHNR and FQNEAQ (reference sequence). The CDR3 consists of 15 residues. The DNA of the CDR3 is TGTGCCAGCAGCTTCCAGGGGGGCCGGTCAGATACGCAGTATTTT. It yields the protein CASSFQGGRSDTQYF. The whole variable domain, remainder taken from reference TRBV7-9 and TRBJ2-3, is DTGVSQNPRHKITKRGQNVTFRCDPISEHNRLYWYRQTLGQGPEFLTYFQNEAQLEKSRLLSDRFSAERPKGSFSTLEIQRTEQGDSAMYLCASSFQGGRSDTQYFGPGTRLTVL.

The chain links TRBV7-2 to TRBJ2-7, with 7 bases identical to TRBD2. The CDR3 runs to 14 residues. The germline CDR1 and CDR2 sequences are SGHTA and FQGNSA. V lost 3 bases to trimming and J lost 7 bases; unmatched junction nucleotides: 9. The CDR3 spells CASSFGEGIGEQYF. In DNA form, the CDR3 reads TGTGCCAGCAGCTTTGGGGAGGGGATAGGAGAGCAGTACTTC. Full variable domain (remainder filled in from reference TRBV7-2 and TRBJ2-7): GAGVSQSPSNKVTEKGKDVELRCDPISGHTALYWYRQSLGQGLEFLIYFQGNSAPDKSGLPSDRFSAERTGGSVSTLTIQRTQQEDSAVYLCASSFGEGIGEQYFGPGTRLTVT.

In the case of this clone: Other DNA sequences of this sample code for an identical CDR3. CDR3 residues: CASSQAGGRSEAFF. The CDR3 bases are TGTGCCAGCAGCCAAGCAGGGGGAAGGTCTGAAGCTTTCTTT. The gene calls are TRBV3-1 (or the pseudogene TRBV3-2) and TRBJ1-1, with 7 bases fitting TRBD1. The germline V gene has CDR1 LGHDT and CDR2 YNNKEL (reference sequence). The length of the CDR3 is 14 residues. J lost 6 bases, V lost 1 base, and 5 bases had no gene match.